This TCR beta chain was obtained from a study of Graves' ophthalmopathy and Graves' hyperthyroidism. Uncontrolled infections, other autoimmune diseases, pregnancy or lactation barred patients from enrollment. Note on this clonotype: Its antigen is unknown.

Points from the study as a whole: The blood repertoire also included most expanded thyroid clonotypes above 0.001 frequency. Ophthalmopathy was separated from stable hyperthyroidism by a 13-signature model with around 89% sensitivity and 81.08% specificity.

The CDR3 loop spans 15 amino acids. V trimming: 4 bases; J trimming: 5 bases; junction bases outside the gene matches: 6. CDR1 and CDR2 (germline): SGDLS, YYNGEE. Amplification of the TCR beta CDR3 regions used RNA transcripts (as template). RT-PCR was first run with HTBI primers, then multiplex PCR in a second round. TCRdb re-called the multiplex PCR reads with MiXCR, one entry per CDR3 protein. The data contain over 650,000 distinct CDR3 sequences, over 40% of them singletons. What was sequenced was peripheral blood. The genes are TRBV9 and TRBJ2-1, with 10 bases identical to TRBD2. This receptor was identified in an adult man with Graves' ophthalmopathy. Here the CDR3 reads CASSSSSGGNNEQFF. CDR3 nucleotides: TGTGCCAGCAGCTCCTCTAGCGGGGGAAACAATGAGCAGTTCTTC.